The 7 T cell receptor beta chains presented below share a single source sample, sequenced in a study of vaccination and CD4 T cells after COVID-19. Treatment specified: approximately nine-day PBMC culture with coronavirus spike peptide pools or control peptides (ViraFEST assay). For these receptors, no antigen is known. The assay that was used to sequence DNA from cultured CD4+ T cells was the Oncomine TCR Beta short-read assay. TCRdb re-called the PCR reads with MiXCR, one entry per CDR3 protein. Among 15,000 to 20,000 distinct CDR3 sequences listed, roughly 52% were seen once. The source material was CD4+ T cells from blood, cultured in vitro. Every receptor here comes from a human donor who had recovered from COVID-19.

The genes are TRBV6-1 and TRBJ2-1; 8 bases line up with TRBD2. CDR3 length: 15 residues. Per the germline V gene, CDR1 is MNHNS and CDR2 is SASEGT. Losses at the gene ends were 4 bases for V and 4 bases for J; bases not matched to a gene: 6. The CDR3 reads CASSASGLGYNEQFF. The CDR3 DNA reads TGTGCCAGCAGTGCTAGCGGGTTGGGGTACAATGAGCAGTTCTTC.

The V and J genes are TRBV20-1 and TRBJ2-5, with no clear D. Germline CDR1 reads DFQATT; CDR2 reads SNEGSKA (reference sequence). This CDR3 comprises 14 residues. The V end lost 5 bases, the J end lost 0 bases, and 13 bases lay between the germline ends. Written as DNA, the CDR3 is TGCAGTGCTCCCCCCAGGCCGTACCAAGAGACCCAGTACTTC. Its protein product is CSAPPRPYQETQYF.

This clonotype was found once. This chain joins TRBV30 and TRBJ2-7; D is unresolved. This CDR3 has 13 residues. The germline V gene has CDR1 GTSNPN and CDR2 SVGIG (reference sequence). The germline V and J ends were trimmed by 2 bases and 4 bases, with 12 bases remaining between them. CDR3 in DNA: TGTGCCTGGAGTCTGTGGGATCCTTACGAGCAGTACTTC. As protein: CAWSLWDPYEQYF.

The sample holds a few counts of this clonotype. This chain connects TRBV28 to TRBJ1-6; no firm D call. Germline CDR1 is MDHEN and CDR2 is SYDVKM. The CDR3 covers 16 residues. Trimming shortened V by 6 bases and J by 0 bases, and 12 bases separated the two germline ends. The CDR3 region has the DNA TGTGCCAGCAGCGACATCAGGAGCTCCTATAATTCACCCCTCCACTTT. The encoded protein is CASSDIRSSYNSPLHF.

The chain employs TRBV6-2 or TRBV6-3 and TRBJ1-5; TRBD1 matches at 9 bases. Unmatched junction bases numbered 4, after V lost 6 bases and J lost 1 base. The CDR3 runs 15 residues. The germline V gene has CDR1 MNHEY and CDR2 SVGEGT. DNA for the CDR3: TGTGCCAGCAGCTCAGGACAGGGGAGCAATCAGCCCCAGCATTTT. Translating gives CASSSGQGSNQPQHF.

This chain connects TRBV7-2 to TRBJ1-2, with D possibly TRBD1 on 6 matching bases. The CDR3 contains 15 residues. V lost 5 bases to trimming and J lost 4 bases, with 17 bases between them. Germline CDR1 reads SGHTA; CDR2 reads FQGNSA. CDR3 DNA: TGTGCCAGCAGCGGTCTCCGGGGGCAAGGCTATGGCTACACCTTC. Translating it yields CASSGLRGQGYGYTF.

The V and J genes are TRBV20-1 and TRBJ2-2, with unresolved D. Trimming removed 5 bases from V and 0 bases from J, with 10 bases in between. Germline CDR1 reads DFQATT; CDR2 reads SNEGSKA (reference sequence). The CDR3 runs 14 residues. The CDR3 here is CSAPFPANTGELFF. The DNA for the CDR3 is TGCAGTGCTCCTTTTCCCGCGAACACCGGGGAGCTGTTTTTT.